Listed here is a single TCR beta chain. The antigen remains unidentified. Trimming took off 5 bases at V and 3 bases at J, with 11 bases between the two ends. The CDR3 is made up of 13 amino acids. The germline CDR1 and CDR2 sequences are SGHVS and FQNEAQ. Only in-frame clones appear in the TCRdb table, and some are missing; sequencing was by immunoSEQ multiplex PCR. Here the sample spans fewer than 85,000 clones, approximately 90% being singletons. This record belongs to a study of T cell responses to AZD1222 COVID-19 vaccine. Findings and limits, study-wide: Only a handful of AZD1222 recipients, several in all, had baseline seropositivity. Spike-specific TCR depth and breadth grew after two AZD1222 doses.

This chain uses TRBV7-8 with TRBJ2-7, with D maybe TRBD1 (5 bases). This TCR came from an adult in good health. The source was peripheral blood, collected on day 0 of AZD1222 vaccination. This CDR3 is CASSADTLYEQYF. CDR3 DNA: TGTGCCAGCAGCGCGGACACCCTCTACGAGCAGTACTTC.